This TCR beta chain was identified in a study of blood T cell repertoires in COVID-19. Looking at the study overall: Specimens from acute and convalescent COVID-19 originated in the United States, Italy and Spain. T cells, B-cell-depleted T cells, or PBMCs supplied cDNA or gDNA.

How the authors handled the data: Amplification of reference gene primers was used by the study to estimate nucleated cell counts. Libraries were prepared by immunoSEQ multiplex PCR; TCRdb keeps only in-frame clonotypes and omits some of them. V and J calls plus clone size are reproduced from that table; the DNA served to infer D and trimming. Found here are about 60,000 clones, more than 60% of them singletons; the top ten hold around 5.8%. The TCR was taken from a woman aged 70 to 79 with acute or convalescent COVID-19. Sequencing was carried out using peripheral blood.

The CDR3 loop is CASSSRGPNTEAFF. The CDR3 nucleotides read TGTGCCAGCAGCTCTAGGGGGCCAAACACTGAAGCTTTCTTT. The chain is built from TRBV9 and TRBJ1-1; TRBD1 matches 7 bases. CDR3 length equals 14 residues. Germline V lookup: CDR1 SGDLS, CDR2 YYNGEE. The junction had 5 bases not matched to a gene; V was cut back by 4 bases and J by 2 bases.